This T cell receptor (beta chain) was sequenced for a study of T cell responses to AZD1222 COVID-19 vaccine. Study observations and caveats: Dominant at 160-218 and 743-854, vaccine-associated CD4 TCRs also spanned spike. In the spike-specific TCR repertoire, nearly half reportedly target unmutated variant regions. Donors, mostly white British, included more females; clonal diversity was possibly underestimated.

About this clone itself: What it binds is unknown.

V lost 7 bases and J lost 7; bases outside the gene matches: 3. This CDR3 contains 14 residues. CDR1 and CDR2 (germline): ENHRY, SYGVKD. Clones were read by immunoSEQ multiplex PCR, and TCRdb kept only the in-frame ones, dropping some. The table has fewer than 130,000 clones, roughly 90% seen once. This TCR derives from an adult who received the AZD1222 COVID-19 vaccine. The sequenced sample was peripheral blood, obtained 28 days after the second AZD1222 dose. V is TRBV10-3 and J is TRBJ1-6; 11 bases are a match to TRBD1. The CDR3 DNA reads TGTGCCATCACTCGGGACAGGGGGAATTCACCCCTCCACTTT. Its translation: CAITRDRGNSPLHF.